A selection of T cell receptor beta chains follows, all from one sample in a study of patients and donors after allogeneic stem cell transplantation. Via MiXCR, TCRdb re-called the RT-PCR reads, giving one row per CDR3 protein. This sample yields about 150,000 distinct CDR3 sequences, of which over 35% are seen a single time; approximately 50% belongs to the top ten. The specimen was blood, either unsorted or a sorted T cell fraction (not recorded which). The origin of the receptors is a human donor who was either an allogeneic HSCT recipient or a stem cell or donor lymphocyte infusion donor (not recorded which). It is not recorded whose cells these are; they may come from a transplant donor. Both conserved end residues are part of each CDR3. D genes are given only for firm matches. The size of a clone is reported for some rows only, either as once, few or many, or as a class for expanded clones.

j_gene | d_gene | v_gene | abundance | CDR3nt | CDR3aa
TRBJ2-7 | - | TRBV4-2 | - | TGTGCCAGCAGCCAAGATCGAGGAGTCTACGAGCAGTACTTC | CASSQDRGVYEQYF
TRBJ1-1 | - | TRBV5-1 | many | TGCGCCAGCAGCGAAGAGATAGCGGCGAACACTGAAGCTTTCTTT | CASSEEIAANTEAFF
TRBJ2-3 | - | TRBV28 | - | TGTGCCAGCTCAATCCTCTATGGGGACACAGATACGCAGTATTTT | CASSILYGDTDTQYF
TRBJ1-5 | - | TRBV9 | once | TGTGCCAGCTTAGGACAGACCGCCAATAATCAGCCCCAGCATTTT | CASLGQTANNQPQHF
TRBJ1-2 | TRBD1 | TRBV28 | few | TGTGCCAGCAGTTCGCGGGACAGCGTATTCTATGGCTACACCTTC | CASSSRDSVFYGYTF
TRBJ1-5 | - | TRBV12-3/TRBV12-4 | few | TGTGCCAGCAGCCCCGGGCCCCAGCATTTT | CASSPGPQHF
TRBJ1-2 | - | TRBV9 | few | TGTGCCAGCAGCGTAGCAGTCTCCGACGGGGGAAGAGACTTC | CASSVAVSDGGRDF
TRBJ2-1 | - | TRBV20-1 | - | TGCAGTGCCCTTGCCGACGGAAGCTCCTACAATGAGCAGTTCTTC | CSALADGSSYNEQFF
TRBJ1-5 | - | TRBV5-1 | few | TGCGCCAGCAGCTTGGTCGGGGGCCATCAGCCCCAGCATTTT | CASSLVGGHQPQHF
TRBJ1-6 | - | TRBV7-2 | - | TGTGCCAGCAGGATAAGCCCTGGGGCATATAATTCACCCCTCCACTTT | CASRISPGAYNSPLHF
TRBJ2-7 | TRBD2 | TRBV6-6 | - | TGTGCCAGCAGTACGTTGACTAGCGGCCTCTCCTACGAGCAGTACTTC | CASSTLTSGLSYEQYF
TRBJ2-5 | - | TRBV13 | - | TGTGCCAGCAGTCCCCCGGTGGGGGAGACCCAGTACTTC | CASSPPVGETQYF
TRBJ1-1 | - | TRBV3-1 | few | TGTGCCAGCAGCCAAGATCGGGCAGGACTGGAAGCTTTCTTT | CASSQDRAGLEAFF
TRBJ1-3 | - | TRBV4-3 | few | TGCGCCAGCAGCCAAGATCGGGTGGGCCTCTCTGGAAACACCATATATTTT | CASSQDRVGLSGNTIYF
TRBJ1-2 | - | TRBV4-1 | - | TGCGCCAGCAGCCAGGTCACAGGGATCGGCGGCTACACCTTC | CASSQVTGIGGYTF
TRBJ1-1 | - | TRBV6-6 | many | TGTGCCAGCGAGATGGGACGGAACACTGAAGCTTTCTTT | CASEMGRNTEAFF
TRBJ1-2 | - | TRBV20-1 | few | TGCAGGATCCGACAGAAAGATGGCTACACCTTC | CRIRQKDGYTF
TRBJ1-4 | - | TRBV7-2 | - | TGTGCCAGCACCGTGGACAGACTTAATGAAAAACTGTTTTTT | CASTVDRLNEKLFF
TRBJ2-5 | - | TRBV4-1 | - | TGCGCCAGCAGCCAAGATGGGGGGGCAGAGACCCAGTACTTC | CASSQDGGAETQYF
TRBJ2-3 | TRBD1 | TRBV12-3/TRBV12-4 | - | TGTGCCAGCAGTGGGACAGGGCCCACAGATACGCAGTATTTT | CASSGTGPTDTQYF
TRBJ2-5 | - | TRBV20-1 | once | TGCAGTGCACATATCGAGACCCAGTACTTC | CSAHIETQYF
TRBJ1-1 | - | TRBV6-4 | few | TGTGCCAGCAGTGACTCGAGGCGAGCTATGAACACTGAAGCTTTCTTT | CASSDSRRAMNTEAFF
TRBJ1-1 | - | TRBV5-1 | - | TGCGCCAGCGGGAGGGGGAACACTGAAGCTTTCTTT | CASGRGNTEAFF
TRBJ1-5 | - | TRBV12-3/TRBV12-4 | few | TGTGCCAGCAGTACCGCGTGGGAAAGCAATCAGCCCCAGCATTTT | CASSTAWESNQPQHF
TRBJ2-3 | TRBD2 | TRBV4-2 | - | TGTGCCAGCAGCGTGAACGGACTAGCGGGGAGCACAGATACGCAGTATTTT | CASSVNGLAGSTDTQYF
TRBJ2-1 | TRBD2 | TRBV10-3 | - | TGTGCCATCAGTGAGTCTCGGACTAGCGGGGGGAAACCCAATGAGCAGTTCTTC | CAISESRTSGGKPNEQFF
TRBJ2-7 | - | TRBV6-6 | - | TGTGCCAGCAGTTACTCTCGGGACACTTTCTTC | CASSYSRDTFF
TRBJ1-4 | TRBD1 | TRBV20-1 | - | TGCAGTGCTGACAAGACAGGGTTTGAAAAACTGTTTTTT | CSADKTGFEKLFF
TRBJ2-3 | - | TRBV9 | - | TGTGCCAGCAGCGCTCCCCTCCCGGGAGCGTTGACAGATACGCAGTATTTT | CASSAPLPGALTDTQYF
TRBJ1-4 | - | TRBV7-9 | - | TGTGCCAGCAGCTTAGGTGAAGCGCGTAATGAAAAACTGTTTTTT | CASSLGEARNEKLFF
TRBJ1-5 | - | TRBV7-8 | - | TGTGCCAGCAGCACGCCTAGAATCGGGCAGCCCCAGCATTTT | CASSTPRIGQPQHF
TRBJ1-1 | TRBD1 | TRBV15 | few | TGTGCCACCAGCATATTCCAGGGGGTGAACACTGAAGCTTTCTTT | CATSIFQGVNTEAFF
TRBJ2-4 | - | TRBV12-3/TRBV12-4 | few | TGTGCCAGCAGTTTTAACATAGCCAAAAACATTCAGTACTTC | CASSFNIAKNIQYF
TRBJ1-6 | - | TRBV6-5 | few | TGTGCCAGCAGTTACCATCAGGGAATATATAATTCACCCCTCCACTTT | CASSYHQGIYNSPLHF
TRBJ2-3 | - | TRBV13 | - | TGTGCCAGCAGCTTAGCAGACCGGGATACGCAGTATTTT | CASSLADRDTQYF
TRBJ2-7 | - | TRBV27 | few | TGTGCCAGCAGTTTATCGTGGGGCTACGAGCAGTACTTC | CASSLSWGYEQYF
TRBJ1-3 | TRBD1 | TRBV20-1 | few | TGCAGTGCCAGAGTTCCGGGACAGGGTGTTTTCTCTGGAAACACCATATATTTT | CSARVPGQGVFSGNTIYF
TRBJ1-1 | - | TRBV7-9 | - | TGTGCCAGCAGCTTAGGAGACTCCCGAAAGGCTTTCTTT | CASSLGDSRKAFF
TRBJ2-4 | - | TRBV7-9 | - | TGTGCCAGCAGCCAACTCAAACTACAGTGGGACATTCAGTACTTC | CASSQLKLQWDIQYF
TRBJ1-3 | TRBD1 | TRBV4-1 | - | TGCGCCAGCAGCCGTTCCGGGACAGGGGAGGGAAACACCATATATTTT | CASSRSGTGEGNTIYF
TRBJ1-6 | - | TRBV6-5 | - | TGTGCCAGCAAAGACCCCTTAACACCCCTCCACTTT | CASKDPLTPLHF
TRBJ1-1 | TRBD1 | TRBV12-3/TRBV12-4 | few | TGTGCCAGCAGTTCTGACAGGGAGGCTGAAGCTTTCTTT | CASSSDREAEAFF
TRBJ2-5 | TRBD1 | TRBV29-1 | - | TGCAGCGTCCAGGGACAGGGTACAGAGACCCAGTACTTC | CSVQGQGTETQYF
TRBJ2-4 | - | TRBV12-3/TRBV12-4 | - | TGTGCCAGCAGTTTAGGGACAAAGAAAAACATTCAGTACTTC | CASSLGTKKNIQYF
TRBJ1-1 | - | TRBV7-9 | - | TGTGCCAGCAGCTTAGACAGGGAAAGCGCTGAAGCTTTCTTT | CASSLDRESAEAFF
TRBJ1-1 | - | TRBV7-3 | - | TGTGCCAGCAGCACGACAGGTTCGCACACTGAAGCTTTCTTT | CASSTTGSHTEAFF
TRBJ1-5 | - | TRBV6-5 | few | TGTGCCAGCAGCCCTGGACTGAATCAGCCCCAGCATTTT | CASSPGLNQPQHF
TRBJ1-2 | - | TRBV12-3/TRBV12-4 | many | TGTGCCAGCAGTTTATTTCTCTATGGCTACACCTTC | CASSLFLYGYTF
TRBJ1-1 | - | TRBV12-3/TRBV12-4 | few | TGTGCCAGCAGTTTGAGGGATGAAGCTTTCTTT | CASSLRDEAFF
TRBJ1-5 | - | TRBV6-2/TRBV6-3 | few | TGTGCCAGCAGTTATCAGGCACAGTATAGCAATCAGCCCCAGCATTTT | CASSYQAQYSNQPQHF
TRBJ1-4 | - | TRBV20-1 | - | TGCAGTGCGTACCGGGACGGCGATGAAAAACTGTTTTTT | CSAYRDGDEKLFF
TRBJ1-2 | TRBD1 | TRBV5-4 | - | TGTGCCAGCAGCGCCGGGACAGGGGAGGACTATGGCTACACCTTC | CASSAGTGEDYGYTF
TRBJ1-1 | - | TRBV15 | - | TGTGCCACCAGCAGAGAGGCGTTTTCTGAAGCTTTCTTT | CATSREAFSEAFF
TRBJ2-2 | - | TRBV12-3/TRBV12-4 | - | TGTGCCAGCAGTTTAGGGGCGCTGACCGGGGAGCTGTTTTTT | CASSLGALTGELFF
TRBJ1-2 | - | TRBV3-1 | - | TGTGCCAGCAGCCGGCGCCGGATAAACTATGGCTACACCTTC | CASSRRRINYGYTF
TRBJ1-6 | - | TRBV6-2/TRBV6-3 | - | TGTGCCAGCAGTAACCTCGGGGGCGAGAATTCACCCCTCCACTTT | CASSNLGGENSPLHF
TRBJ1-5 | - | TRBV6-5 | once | TGTGCCAGCAGTTACTCCCAGGGAACTCAGCCCCAGCATTTT | CASSYSQGTQPQHF
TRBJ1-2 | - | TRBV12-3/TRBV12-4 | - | TGTGCCAGCAGGGAGGGCTTCTATGGCTACACCTTC | CASREGFYGYTF
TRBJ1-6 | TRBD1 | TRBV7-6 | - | TGTGCCAGCAGCTTCCAACAGGGGGGTTCACCCCTCCACTTT | CASSFQQGGSPLHF
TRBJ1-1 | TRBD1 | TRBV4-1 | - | TGCGCCAGCAGCTCTCTGACAGGGCTAGAACCCGAAGCTTTCTTT | CASSSLTGLEPEAFF